This entry concerns a single T cell receptor (beta chain). The CDR3 contains 16 residues. After removal of 2 bases from V and 9 bases from J, the junction contained 6 bases not matched to a gene. CDR1 and CDR2 (germline): MNHEY, SVGEGT. The source of the sample is a study of blood T cell repertoires in COVID-19. Study-level information: COVID-19 samples from acute and convalescent phases originated in the United States, Italy and Spain.

In the original analysis: Estimated nucleated cell counts came from reference gene primer amplification. Profiling relied on immunoSEQ multiplex PCR, and the TCRdb table lists in-frame clones only, not all of them. V and J calls and clone size are those listed in that table; D and trimming were worked out from the DNA. The sample lists some 140,000 clones; approximately 84% were seen once. This clonotype originated in a woman of 80 years or more with acute or convalescent COVID-19. The V and J genes are TRBV6-2 or TRBV6-3 and TRBJ1-6; the match to TRBD1 covers 11 bases. Sequenced sample: peripheral blood. The CDR3 region is CASSYPGQGVSSPLHF. In nucleotides, the CDR3 is TGTGCCAGCAGTTACCCGGGACAGGGGGTAAGTTCACCCCTCCACTTT.